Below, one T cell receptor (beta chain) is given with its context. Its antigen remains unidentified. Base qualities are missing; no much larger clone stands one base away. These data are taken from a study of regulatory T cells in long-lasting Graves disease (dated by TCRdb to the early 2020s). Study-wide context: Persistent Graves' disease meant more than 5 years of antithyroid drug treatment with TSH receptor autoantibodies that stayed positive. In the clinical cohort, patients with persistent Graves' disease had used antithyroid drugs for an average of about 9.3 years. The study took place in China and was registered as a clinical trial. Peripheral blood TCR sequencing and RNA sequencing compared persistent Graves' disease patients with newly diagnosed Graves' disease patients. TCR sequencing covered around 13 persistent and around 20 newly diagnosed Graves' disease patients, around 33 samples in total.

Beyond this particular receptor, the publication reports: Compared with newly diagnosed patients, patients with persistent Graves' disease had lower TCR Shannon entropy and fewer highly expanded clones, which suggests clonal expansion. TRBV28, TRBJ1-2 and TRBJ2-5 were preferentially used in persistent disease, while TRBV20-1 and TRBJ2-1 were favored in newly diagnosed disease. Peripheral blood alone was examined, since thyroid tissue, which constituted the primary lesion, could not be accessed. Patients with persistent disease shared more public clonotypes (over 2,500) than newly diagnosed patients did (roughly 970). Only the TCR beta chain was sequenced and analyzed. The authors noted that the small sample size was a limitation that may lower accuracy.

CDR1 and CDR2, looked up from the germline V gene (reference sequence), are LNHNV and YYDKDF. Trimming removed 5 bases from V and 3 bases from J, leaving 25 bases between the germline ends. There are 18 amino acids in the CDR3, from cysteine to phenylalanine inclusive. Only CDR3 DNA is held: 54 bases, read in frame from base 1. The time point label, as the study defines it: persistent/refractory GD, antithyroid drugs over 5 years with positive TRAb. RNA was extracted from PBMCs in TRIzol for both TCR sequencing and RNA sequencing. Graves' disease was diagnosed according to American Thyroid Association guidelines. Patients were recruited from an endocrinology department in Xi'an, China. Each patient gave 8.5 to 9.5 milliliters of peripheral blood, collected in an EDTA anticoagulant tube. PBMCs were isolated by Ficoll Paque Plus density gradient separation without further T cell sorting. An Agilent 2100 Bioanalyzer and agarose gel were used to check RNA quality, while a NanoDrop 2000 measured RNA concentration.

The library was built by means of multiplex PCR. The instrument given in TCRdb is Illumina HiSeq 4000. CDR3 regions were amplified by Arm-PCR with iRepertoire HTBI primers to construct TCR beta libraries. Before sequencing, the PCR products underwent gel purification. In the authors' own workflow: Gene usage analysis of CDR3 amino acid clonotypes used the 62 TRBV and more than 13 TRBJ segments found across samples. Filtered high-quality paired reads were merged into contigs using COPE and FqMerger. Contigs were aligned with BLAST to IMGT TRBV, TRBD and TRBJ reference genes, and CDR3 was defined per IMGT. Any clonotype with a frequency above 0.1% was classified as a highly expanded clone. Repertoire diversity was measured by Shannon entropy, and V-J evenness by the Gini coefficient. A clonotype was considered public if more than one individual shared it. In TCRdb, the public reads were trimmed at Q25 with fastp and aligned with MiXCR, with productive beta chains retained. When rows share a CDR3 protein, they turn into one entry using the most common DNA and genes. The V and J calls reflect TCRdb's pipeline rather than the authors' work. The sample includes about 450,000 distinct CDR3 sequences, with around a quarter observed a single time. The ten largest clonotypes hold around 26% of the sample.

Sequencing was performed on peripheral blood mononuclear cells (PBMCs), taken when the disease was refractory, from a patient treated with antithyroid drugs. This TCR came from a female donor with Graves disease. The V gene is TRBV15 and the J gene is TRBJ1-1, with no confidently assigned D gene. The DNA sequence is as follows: TGTGCCACCAGCGGCGGGCTACGGACCAGAATAAAGGACACTGAAGCTTTCTTT. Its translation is CATSGGLRTRIKDTEAFF. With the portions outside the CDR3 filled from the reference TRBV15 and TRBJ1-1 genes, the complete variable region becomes DAMVIQNPRYQVTQFGKPVTLSCSQTLNHNVMYWYQQKSSQAPKLLFHYYDKDFNNEADTPDNFQSRRPNTSFCFLDIRSPGLGDTAMYLCATSGGLRTRIKDTEAFFGQGTRLTVV.